This TCR beta chain comes out of a study of T cell responses to AZD1222 COVID-19 vaccine. Whole-study context: Doses given second, at about 4 or about 12 weeks, were pooled.

General study points: Only 5 or 6 AZD1222 recipients tested seropositive at baseline. Repertoire samples came only from after the peak T cell response. The donors showed a predominance of white British ancestry and of females, with possible underestimation of clonal diversity.

The V and J ends lost 11 bases and 4 bases, in that order; junction bases with no gene match: 8. The germline V gene has CDR1 WNHNN and CDR2 SYGVQD (reference sequence). The CDR3 is made up of 13 amino acids. The table came from immunoSEQ multiplex PCR; TCRdb's copy has only in-frame clones and leaves some out. Among roughly 130,000 clones listed, just under 95% were seen once. As concerns this clone: No antigen is known for it.

The sample in question was peripheral blood, obtained on day 0 of AZD1222 vaccination. The genes are TRBV10-1 and TRBJ1-1, with 9 bases aligning to TRBD1. The receptor was isolated from an adult in good health. The CDR3 DNA follows: TGCGCCGGAACTGACAGGGGGAGCACTGAAGCTTTCTTT. It encodes CAGTDRGSTEAFF.